These 21 T cell receptor beta chains originate from one sample sequenced in a study of blood T cell repertoires in COVID-19. Some clones are missing from TCRdb's copy, which holds only in-frame ones; the method was immunoSEQ multiplex PCR. The table has approximately 240,000 clones, around nine tenths seen once; the top ten hold 2.1%. Sequencing was carried out using peripheral blood. The receptors were gathered from a woman between 40 and 50 years old who had recovered from COVID-19.

The chain uses TRBV27 and TRBJ1-5; TRBD1 matches 8 bases. Germline CDR1 reads MNHEY; CDR2 reads SMNVEV (reference sequence). CDR3 length: 13 amino acids. V dropped 6 bases and J dropped 5; count of bases not matched to a gene: 3. The CDR3 sequence: CASSRTGHQPQHF. For the CDR3, the DNA is TGTGCCAGCAGCCGGACAGGGCATCAGCCCCAGCATTTT.

The chain employs TRBV30 and TRBJ1-5; tentative D call: TRBD1 (5 bases). The CDR3 has 15 residues. V dropped 2 bases and J dropped 3 bases, with 14 bases sitting between them. In germline, CDR1 is GTSNPN, CDR2 SVGIG (reference sequence). The CDR3 protein is CAWSSGRAFNQPQHF. The DNA for the CDR3 is TGTGCCTGGAGTAGTGGCAGGGCTTTCAATCAGCCCCAGCATTTT.

The rearrangement links TRBV4-1 to TRBJ2-7, with D possibly being TRBD2 (5 bases). Germline CDR1 reads MGHRA; CDR2 reads YSYEKL. CDR3 length equals 15 residues. Trimming removed 1 base at V and 0 bases at J, with 10 bases between. This chain's CDR3 is CASSQGRSSSYEQYF. In DNA form, the CDR3 reads TGCGCCAGCAGCCAAGGGAGGTCCAGCTCCTACGAGCAGTACTTC.

The V call is TRBV10-2, the J call TRBJ1-2, with 7 nucleotides matching TRBD1. The CDR3 covers 14 residues. Germline V gene lookup returns CDR1 WSHSY and CDR2 SAAADI. V lost 9 bases, J lost 5 bases, and 12 bases stayed unmatched. CDR3: CASYPGTDVYGYTF. For the CDR3, the DNA is TGCGCCAGTTACCCGGGGACAGACGTTTATGGCTACACCTTC.

The V call is TRBV19, the J call TRBJ1-5, with 9 bases identical to TRBD1. Germline-derived CDR1 and CDR2 are LNHDA and SQIVND (reference sequence). J gave up 5 bases and V 8 bases, and 10 bases lay outside the gene matches. The CDR3 sequence is 15 residues long. CDR3 DNA: TGTGCCAGTGGGGGGACAGGGATCCCCTATCAGCCCCAGCATTTT. This encodes CASGGTGIPYQPQHF.

The chain recombines TRBV9 with TRBJ2-6; D might be TRBD1 (5 bases). The CDR3 is 15 amino acids. The V and J ends lost 2 bases and 4 bases respectively, with 10 bases between them. From germline, CDR1 is SGDLS and CDR2 YYNGEE. Here the CDR3 reads CASSVAGSGANVLTF. In DNA form, the CDR3 reads TGTGCCAGCAGCGTGGCAGGGTCCGGGGCCAACGTCCTGACTTTC.

J is TRBJ2-7 and V is TRBV25-1, with D possibly being TRBD1 (5 bases). The CDR3 runs 11 residues. V dropped 7 bases and J dropped 4 bases, with 8 bases sitting between them. From germline, CDR1 is MGHDK and CDR2 SYGVNS. CDR3 DNA: TGTGCCAGCAATAAGGGGTACGAGCAGTACTTC. It encodes CASNKGYEQYF.

This clone was found once. The chain carries TRBV19 and TRBJ1-1; TRBD1 agrees at 10 bases. This CDR3 spans 17 amino acids. J was trimmed by 4 bases and V by 3 bases; bases with no gene match: 11. The germline CDR1 and CDR2 sequences are LNHDA and SQIVND (reference sequence). The CDR3 coding sequence is TGTGCCAGTAGTATGCCCGGGACAGGGGCCCGGGGCACTGAAGCTTTCTTT. Amino acids: CASSMPGTGARGTEAFF.

Of note for this clone: One end of the junction does not line up with germline, which may come from a read error. The V gene is TRBV4-1, the J gene TRBJ2-7; possibly TRBD2 for D (6 bases). Looked up from germline, CDR1 is MGHRA and CDR2 is YSYEKL. This CDR3 region has 15 residues. CDR3 nucleotides: TGCGCCAGCCGCCAGGAGGGCTCCCCCTCCTACGAGCAGTACTTC. The encoded protein is CASRQEGSPSYEQYF.

The chain has TRBV9 and TRBJ2-3; 10 bases are shared with TRBD2. The CDR3 loop spans 15 amino acids. CDR1 is SGDLS and CDR2 is YYNGEE in the germline V gene. With V trimmed by 5 bases and J by 2 bases, 5 bases remained unmatched. The CDR3 sequence: CASRSGTSDTDTQYF. The CDR3 DNA reads as TGTGCCAGCAGAAGTGGGACTAGCGACACAGATACGCAGTATTTT.

This clone has only one observation. The chain links TRBV11-2 to TRBJ2-1; 7 bases fit TRBD2. This CDR3 spans 15 amino acids. The V and J ends lost 5 bases and 3 bases, in that order; junction bases with no gene match: 7. Germline V gene data show CDR1 as SGHAT and CDR2 as FQNNGV. The CDR3: CASSHLAADYNEQFF. The CDR3 DNA follows: TGTGCCAGCAGCCATCTAGCGGCCGACTACAATGAGCAGTTCTTC.

CDR3 nucleotide sequence: TGTGCCAGCAGCGCGGACAGGGGGCTAAGAGAAAAACTGTTTTTT. Protein: CASSADRGLREKLFF. The chain combines TRBV7-2 with TRBJ1-4, with 11 nucleotides matching TRBD1. The trim removed 5 bases at V and 8 bases at J, leaving 7 bases unmatched. The CDR3 has 15 amino acids. Germline V gene sequence: CDR1 SGHTA, CDR2 FQGNSA.

This chain uses TRBV7-9 with TRBJ2-3; the match to TRBD2 covers 7 bases. V dropped 0 bases and J dropped 0; count of bases not matched to a gene: 0. Looked up from germline, CDR1 is SEHNR and CDR2 is FQNEAQ (reference sequence). The length of the CDR3 is 15 residues. Here the CDR3 reads CASSLASGSTDTQYF. The CDR3 region has the DNA TGTGCCAGCAGCTTAGCTAGCGGGAGCACAGATACGCAGTATTTT.

This clone was detected many times. J is TRBJ2-1 and V is TRBV12-5; unclear D gene. V lost 4 bases, J lost 6 bases, and 13 bases lay in between. Germline CDR1 reads LGHNT; CDR2 reads FRNRAP. The CDR3 length is 14 residues. CDR3 in DNA: TGTGCTAGTGGTTCTGCGGCGTCGCCCAATGAGCAGTTCTTC. Amino acids: CASGSAASPNEQFF.

The genes are TRBV28 and TRBJ1-2; TRBD1 matches at 7 bases. CDR1 and CDR2 from the germline V gene are MDHEN and SYDVKM. V shed 0 bases, J shed 2 bases, and the junction held 12 bases outside the gene matches. CDR3 size: 18 residues. In DNA form, the CDR3 reads TGTGCCAGCAGTTTATGGGGTACTTCCGGGACAGCCAACTATGGCTACACCTTC. Its protein product is CASSLWGTSGTANYGYTF.

The chain joins TRBV4-1 to TRBJ2-6, with 8 bases identical to TRBD1. V gave up 3 bases and J gave up 1 base; unmatched junction bases: 8. The V gene's germline CDR1 is MGHRA and CDR2 YSYEKL. This CDR3 region has 18 residues. Here the CDR3 DNA reads TGCGCCAGCAGCCAGACCGGGACAGGACCATCTGGGGCCAACGTCCTGACTTTC. Translation: CASSQTGTGPSGANVLTF.

This clone has at least ten counts. The same CDR3 arises from other DNA sequences in this sample as well. The chain has TRBV6-1 and TRBJ1-5, with D hard to call. This CDR3 region has 13 residues. Trimming removed 3 bases from V and 5 bases from J, with 8 bases in between. Germline-derived CDR1 and CDR2 are MNHNS and SASEGT. CDR3 amino acids: CASSESGYQPQHF. The CDR3 region has the DNA TGTGCCAGCAGTGAGTCAGGTTATCAGCCCCAGCATTTT.

The chain employs TRBV19 and TRBJ2-3; D is possibly TRBD2 (6 bases). In germline, CDR1 is LNHDA, CDR2 SQIVND (reference sequence). Trimming cost V 4 bases and J 6 bases, with 11 bases left between them. The CDR3 totals 13 residues. The CDR3 region is CASSRRELDTQYF. The CDR3 bases are TGTGCCAGTAGTAGGCGGGAACTCGATACGCAGTATTTT.

The V gene is TRBV30, the J gene TRBJ1-1; possible D gene TRBD1, 6 bases. The germline V and J ends were trimmed by 5 bases and 1 base, with 11 bases remaining between them. The V gene's germline CDR1 is GTSNPN and CDR2 SVGIG (reference sequence). This CDR3 has 13 amino acids. The CDR3 region is CAWGGGANTEAFF. CDR3 DNA sequence: TGTGCCTGGGGCGGGGGGGCGAACACTGAAGCTTTCTTT.

The chain employs TRBV9 and TRBJ1-3; maybe TRBD1 (5 bases). Germline V gene data show CDR1 as SGDLS and CDR2 as YYNGEE. Trimming took 3 bases from V and 0 from J, leaving 10 bases between them. CDR3 length: 15 residues. The CDR3 sequence is CASSGGDASGNTIYF. Here the CDR3 DNA reads TGTGCCAGCAGCGGCGGGGACGCCTCTGGAAACACCATATATTTT.

This rearrangement joins TRBV4-3 to TRBJ1-1; 8 positions agree with TRBD1. The CDR3 totals 17 residues. Per the germline V gene, CDR1 is LGHNA and CDR2 is YSLEER. With 0 bases clipped from V and 0 bases from J, the junction kept 6 bases outside the gene matches. CDR3 nucleotides: TGCGCCAGCAGCCAAGAAGGGGCAGGGGGCATGAACACTGAAGCTTTCTTT. Protein sequence: CASSQEGAGGMNTEAFF.